This TCR beta chain was identified in a study of cytomegalovirus exposure and HLA in healthy donors. Findings of the study overall: Whilst most TCR sequences proved rare, a subset of public TCRs occurred across many donors.

In regard to this clone: The antigen remains unidentified.

V lost 6 bases, J lost 2 bases, and 6 bases stayed unmatched. The CDR3 extends over 15 amino acids. Germline values: CDR1 MDHEN, CDR2 SYDVKM. The PCR made use of 60 Vbeta and 13 Jbeta primers. Sequencing was performed with immunoSEQ multiplex PCR; in TCRdb, only in-frame clones are kept and a portion is missing. Here the sample spans 55,000 to 70,000 clones, approximately 74% being singletons. The origin of this receptor is a man aged 35 to 55 in good health and CMV-seropositive. The J gene is TRBJ1-1, the V gene TRBV28; 10 bases match TRBD1. The sequenced material came from PBMCs. In nucleotides, the CDR3 is TGTGCCAGCAGGCCAGGACAGGGGGAAAACACTGAAGCTTTCTTT. This gives the protein CASRPGQGENTEAFF.